This T cell receptor (beta chain) stems from a study of immune heterogeneity within non-small cell lung tumors. Whole-study findings and limits: Statistically, local T-cell clonality exhibited a moderate yet significant correlation with local tumor mutational burden (R about 0.37). Within a patient, dominant CDR3 beta clonotypes were shared across sites, though different locations had unique frequent clones.

With 600 ng used per sample, the template was genomic DNA from bulk tumor. Every primary tumor yielded several biopsies, spaced far apart, that were taken during surgery. Curative surgery was performed on patients who had untreated, newly diagnosed non-small cell lung cancer. Curative-intent surgery was being performed on the donors, who were patients newly diagnosed with non-small cell lung cancer. Multiplex PCR was performed with 32 V and 13 J primers, and it amplified TCR beta CDR3. One entry per CDR3 protein, called by TCRdb with MiXCR from the multiplex PCR reads. Of some 4,500 distinct CDR3 sequences detected, under 25% appear once; the ten largest clones hold roughly 9.7%. A word on this clonotype: Antigen unknown.

CDR3 length equals 14 residues. Germline CDR1 reads SGHNT; CDR2 reads YENEEA. V trimming: 6 bases; J trimming: 6 bases; junction bases outside the gene matches: 7. The clonotype comes from a man between 60 and 75 years old with non-small cell lung cancer. The sample comprised lung tumor tissue. The chain couples TRBV11-3 to TRBJ2-1; 8 positions match TRBD2. The CDR3 region has the DNA TGTGCCAGCAGTCCACCGGGGGGGGGCAATGAGCAGTTCTTC. Its translation: CASSPPGGGNEQFF.